The 10 T cell receptor beta chains reported below all come from one sample, sequenced in a study of blood T cell repertoires in COVID-19. Produced via immunoSEQ multiplex PCR; TCRdb's table is partial and in-frame only. The profile shows 55,000 to 65,000 clones, about 85% of them singletons. Input material: peripheral blood. Receptors were obtained from a woman older than 75 with acute or convalescent COVID-19.

A few counts support this clone. This rearrangement joins TRBV5-4 to TRBJ2-7; 8 bases are a match to TRBD2. Per germline, CDR1 SGHNT and CDR2 YYREEE (reference sequence). With 0 bases clipped from V and 6 bases from J, the junction kept 11 bases outside the gene matches. The CDR3 runs to 16 residues. The CDR3: CASSLDSGTLAAEQYF. As DNA, the CDR3 is TGTGCCAGCAGCTTGGATAGCGGGACATTGGCCGCCGAGCAGTACTTC.

DNA of the CDR3: TGTGCCAGCACCCCGCCTAGACAGGGGAGTGAAAAACTGTTTTTT. This translates into CASTPPRQGSEKLFF. The chain links TRBV5-5 to TRBJ1-4, with TRBD1 matching over 8 bases. CDR1 and CDR2 (germline): SGHKS, YYEKEE (reference sequence). J gave up 7 bases and V 6 bases, and 11 bases lay outside the gene matches. There are 15 residues in the CDR3.

The table lists this clone with a count of one. This sequence joins TRBV3-1 (or the pseudogene TRBV3-2) and TRBJ2-7; unclear D gene. This CDR3 has 13 amino acids. Germline CDR1 and CDR2: LGHDT and YNNKEL (reference sequence). With 1 base removed from V and 6 bases from J, the gap between germline ends came to 10 bases. CDR3: CASSQVQRGEQYF. The CDR3 region has the DNA TGTGCCAGCAGCCAAGTACAACGCGGCGAGCAGTACTTC.

This clone was seen only once. V is TRBV18 and J is TRBJ1-1; 7 positions agree with TRBD1. The J segment lost 0 bases and the V segment lost 1 base, leaving 5 bases of the junction unmatched. This CDR3 is 16 amino acids long. The germline CDR1 and CDR2 sequences are KGHSH and LQKENI. CDR3 sequence: CASSPQGAGMNTEAFF. The CDR3 nucleotides read TGTGCCAGCTCACCACAGGGGGCGGGGATGAACACTGAAGCTTTCTTT.

The chain uses TRBV11-2 and TRBJ2-1; 7 nucleotides align to TRBD2. CDR1 is SGHAT, CDR2 FQNNGV, per germline. The CDR3 runs to 14 residues. V was pared by 0 bases and J by 10 bases, with 6 bases of the junction left unmatched. DNA for the CDR3: TGTGCCAGCAGCTTAGATCTGGGACTACCCGAGCAGTTCTTC. It is translated as CASSLDLGLPEQFF. Full variable domain (outside the CDR3, taken from reference TRBV11-2 and TRBJ2-1): EAGVAQSPRYKIIEKRQSVAFWCNPISGHATLYWYQQILGQGPKLLIQFQNNGVVDDSQLPKDRFSAERLKGVDSTLKIQPAKLEDSAVYLCASSLDLGLPEQFFGPGTRLTVL.

J is TRBJ1-4 and V is TRBV14; TRBD1 matches at 8 bases. This CDR3 region has 15 residues. J was trimmed by 4 bases and V by 4 bases; bases with no gene match: 5. Per germline, CDR1 SGHDN and CDR2 FVKESK. CDR3 DNA sequence: TGTGCCAGCAGCCCTGGACAGGGCCTTAATGAAAAACTGTTTTTT. Its protein is CASSPGQGLNEKLFF.

CDR3 in DNA: TGTGCCAGCAGCCGGACAGGCCCCTTACTCGGCTACACCTTC. Translation gives CASSRTGPLLGYTF. This chain joins TRBV5-4 and TRBJ1-2, with 7 bases lining up with TRBD1. Germline lookup yields CDR1 SGHNT and CDR2 YYREEE (reference sequence). Losses at the gene ends were 4 bases for V and 8 bases for J; bases not matched to a gene: 11. This CDR3 has 14 residues.

The V gene is TRBV6-5, the J gene TRBJ1-1; TRBD1 matches 7 bases. V trimming: 4 bases; J trimming: 11 bases; junction bases outside the gene matches: 10. Germline CDR1 is MNHEY and CDR2 is SVGAGI. There are 13 residues in the CDR3. CDR3 sequence: CASSLLTGAEAFF. CDR3 nucleotide sequence: TGTGCCAGCAGTTTGCTCACAGGGGCGGAGGCTTTCTTT.

This sequence joins TRBV5-1 and TRBJ2-7; no clear D. V lost 0 bases and J 2 bases, leaving 6 bases between the germline ends. The CDR3 runs to 13 residues. From germline, CDR1 is SGHRS and CDR2 YFSETQ. CDR3 sequence (DNA): TGCGCCAGCAGCTTGGGGGCCGCCTACGAGCAGTACTTC. Amino acids: CASSLGAAYEQYF.

The chain recombines TRBV4-1 with TRBJ2-5, with TRBD2 identical over 7 bases. This CDR3 region has 16 residues. J lost 4 bases, V lost 0 bases, and 8 bases had no gene match. Looked up from germline, CDR1 is MGHRA and CDR2 is YSYEKL. CDR3 loop: CASSQDGAGVRETQYF. Here the CDR3 DNA reads TGCGCCAGCAGCCAAGACGGCGCGGGAGTTAGAGAGACCCAGTACTTC.